These 16 T cell receptor beta chains share one sample of origin, sequenced in a study of blood T cells in healthy people across ages. The second PCR ran about 6 to 12 cycles with a sample-barcoded 5' primer and J-beta primers. TCRdb reprocessed the 5' RACE reads with MiXCR, giving one entry per CDR3 protein. The sample contains under 1 million distinct CDR3 sequences, about 42% of which appear only once. The specimen sequenced was blood. The receptors originated from a man in his sixties in good health.

This clonotype has a single count. In DNA form, the CDR3 reads TGCAGTGTCCCTCGGGCGGGGGGGCAAGAGACCCAGTACTTC. Translated, it gives CSVPRAGGQETQYF. This sequence joins TRBV20-1 and TRBJ2-4; TRBD2 matches 9 bases. The DNA end is more similar to TRBJ2-5, so the J call may be wrong. The CDR3 is 14 residues long. Looked up from germline, CDR1 is DFQATT and CDR2 is SNEGSKA (reference sequence).

A note on this clonotype: A much larger clone differs from this one at a single base, so this may be a read error. V gene TRBV20-1 combines with J gene TRBJ2-1, with D uncertain. Trimming stripped 3 bases from V and 10 bases from J, with 10 bases between. The germline V gene has CDR1 DFQATT and CDR2 SNEGSKA (reference sequence). There are 11 residues in the CDR3. In DNA, the CDR3 is TGCAGTGCTAGTTCCCTTTACGAGCAGTTCTTC. This encodes CSASSLYEQFF.

This clonotype occurred a few times. The chain is built from TRBV5-6 and TRBJ1-2; D unresolved. CDR1 is SGHDT and CDR2 is YYEEEE in the germline V gene. V shed 4 bases and J shed 3 bases, with 16 bases lying between them. This CDR3 has 15 residues. DNA for the CDR3: TGTGCCAGCAGCCGCGCGGGGAGAGGTGACTATGGCTACACCTTC. This sequence encodes CASSRAGRGDYGYTF.

For this clonotype: One junction end disagrees with the germline gene, perhaps due to a read error. The rearrangement uses TRBV15 and TRBJ2-3; the D gene is possibly TRBD2 (5 bases). The CDR3 is 15 amino acids. CDR1 is LNHNV, CDR2 YYDKDF, per germline (reference sequence). CDR3 bases: TGTGCCACCAGCACAAACCGAGGGCGCACGGATACGCAGTATTTT. This gives the protein CATSTNRGRTDTQYF.

The gene calls are TRBV5-1 and TRBJ2-1; 8 positions match TRBD1. Germline V gene lookup returns CDR1 SGHRS and CDR2 YFSETQ. The length of the CDR3 is 16 residues. Trimming cost V 4 bases and J 4 bases; bases outside gene matches: 10. CDR3 nucleotide sequence: TGCGCCAGCAGCCGGCGGGACAGGAGTGGATACAATGAGCAGTTCTTC. Its protein product is CASSRRDRSGYNEQFF.

V gene TRBV18 combines with J gene TRBJ2-6; D is possibly TRBD1 (6 bases). The germline V gene encodes CDR1 KGHSH and CDR2 LQKENI. Deletions cut 8 bases from V and 4 bases from J, with 15 bases between. The CDR3 contains 15 residues. The CDR3 DNA reads TGTGCCAGCCGTAGTCAGGGGTACGGGGCCAACGTCCTGACTTTC. Translating it yields CASRSQGYGANVLTF.

There are a few counts of this clonotype. The gene calls are TRBV10-3 and TRBJ2-4; TRBD1 matches at 8 bases. Germline-derived CDR1 and CDR2 are ENHRY and SYGVKD. The CDR3 length is 13 residues. V shed 9 bases and J 6 bases; nucleotides not matched to a gene: 7. The CDR3 nucleotides read TGTGCCATTTCAGGGGGCAGTTTAAACATTCAGTACTTC. This translates into CAISGGSLNIQYF.

This clonotype was observed a single time. The chain recombines TRBV6-1 with TRBJ2-3, with D possibly being TRBD1 or TRBD2 (5 bases each). The CDR3 totals 13 residues. V lost 8 bases to trimming and J lost 0 bases, with 9 bases between them. Looked up from germline, CDR1 is MNHNS and CDR2 is SASEGT. This chain's CDR3 is CASVGTSTDTQYF. The CDR3, as DNA: TGTGCCAGCGTCGGGACCAGCACAGATACGCAGTATTTT.

This clonotype was counted a few times. The chain combines TRBV13 with TRBJ2-7; 7 nucleotides align to TRBD2. V shed 5 bases, J shed 3 bases, and the junction held 13 bases outside the gene matches. CDR1 is PRHDT, CDR2 FYEKMQ, per germline (reference sequence). This CDR3 comprises 16 residues. CDR3 DNA: TGTGCCAGCAGCCGTCAGGAAGCCGGGACTAACTACGAGCAGTACTTC. This sequence encodes CASSRQEAGTNYEQYF. The whole variable domain, remainder taken from reference TRBV13 and TRBJ2-7, is AAGVIQSPRHLIKEKRETATLKCYPIPRHDTVYWYQQGPGQDPQFLISFYEKMQSDKGSIPDRFSAQQFSDYHSELNMSSLELGDSALYFCASSRQEAGTNYEQYFGPGTRLTVT.

The chain links TRBV28 to TRBJ2-7, with a weak D call TRBD1 (6 bases). Trimming left V 3 bases short and J 2 bases short, with 11 bases between. The CDR3 runs 14 residues. Germline CDR1 is MDHEN and CDR2 is SYDVKM. CDR3 in amino acids: CASSFLDRTYEQYF. The CDR3 nucleotides read TGTGCCAGCAGTTTTTTGGACAGAACCTACGAGCAGTACTTC. The full variable domain, completed using reference TRBV28 and TRBJ2-7, is DVKVTQSSRYLVKRTGEKVFLECVQDMDHENMFWYRQDPGLGLRLIYFSYDVKMKEKGDIPEGYSVSREKKERFSLILESASTNQTSMYLCASSFLDRTYEQYFGPGTRLTVT.

In regard to this clonotype: At one end, the junction sequence differs from germline, possibly due to a read error. The rearrangement links TRBV5-1 to TRBJ2-7, with unresolved D. Germline V CDR1 and CDR2: SGHRS, YFSETQ. This CDR3 comprises 15 residues. The CDR3 sequence: CVSSADPGIVYEQYF. Written as DNA, the CDR3 is TGCGTCAGCAGCGCGGACCCAGGCATCGTCTACGAGCAGTACTTC. The full variable domain, its missing parts supplied by reference TRBV5-1 and TRBJ2-7, is KAGVTQTPRYLIKTRGQQVTLSCSPISGHRSVSWYQQTPGQGLQFLFEYFSETQRNKGNFPGRFSGRQFSNSRSEMNVSTLELGDSALYLCVSSADPGIVYEQYFGPGTRLTVT.

This clonotype was observed a single time. The rearrangement joins TRBV7-9 to TRBJ1-2; D perhaps matches TRBD1 (5 bases). CDR1 and CDR2 from the germline V gene are SEHNR and FQNEAQ (reference sequence). Trimming pared 4 bases from V and 3 bases from J, leaving 15 bases between. The length of the CDR3 is 15 residues. CDR3 nucleotides: TGTGCCAGCAGCTCCTCGGGGAGGGGATACTATGGCTACACCTTC. Translating it yields CASSSSGRGYYGYTF.

The chain combines TRBV11-3 with TRBJ2-4, with D possibly being TRBD2 (5 bases). V was shortened by 3 bases and J by 9 bases, with 12 bases between the two germline ends. Germline CDR1 reads SGHNT; CDR2 reads YENEEA. There are 13 residues in the CDR3. The CDR3 sequence is CASSFGLESIQYF. The CDR3 DNA follows: TGTGCCAGCAGCTTCGGACTGGAAAGCATTCAGTACTTC.

The rearrangement links TRBV6-2 or TRBV6-3 to TRBJ2-4; TRBD2 might be the D (7 bases). The CDR3 is made up of 14 amino acids. Germline V gene data show CDR1 as MNHEY and CDR2 as SVGEGT. Trimming took off 0 bases at V and 7 bases at J, with 10 bases between the two ends. CDR3 sequence reads: CASSYSAGANIQYF. In DNA form, the CDR3 reads TGTGCCAGCAGTTACTCGGCGGGGGCGAACATTCAGTACTTC.

The J gene is TRBJ1-2, the V gene TRBV20-1; 9 nucleotides match TRBD1. Germline CDR1 and CDR2: DFQATT and SNEGSKA (reference sequence). The CDR3 is made up of 12 amino acids. V was clipped by 5 bases and J by 8 bases; unmatched bases: 6. The CDR3 DNA follows: TGCAGTGCTCGTCGGACAGGGGCGGGCTACACCTTC. Amino acid sequence: CSARRTGAGYTF.

This clonotype has more than one count but fewer than ten. The rearrangement links TRBV5-1 to TRBJ1-2; no clear D gene. V was shortened by 4 bases and J by 8 bases, with 21 bases between the two germline ends. Per the germline V gene, CDR1 is SGHRS and CDR2 is YFSETQ. The CDR3 has 15 amino acids. This chain's CDR3 is CASSQAALSGGGYTF. The CDR3 bases are TGCGCCAGCAGCCAGGCAGCGTTGTCTGGTGGGGGCTACACCTTC.